The 31 T cell receptor beta chains below were found in one sample sequenced in a study of human T cells and chemical hapten exposure. In TCRdb, the RACE reads were re-called with MiXCR into one record per CDR3 protein. The sample lists 350,000 to 450,000 distinct CDR3 sequences, 5.1% occurring once. Time point defined: pre-sensitization, week 0. Stated treatment: therapeutic diphenylcyclopropenone sensitization with weekly scalp DPC. Sequenced here: whole blood, sampled in connection with sensitization to the hapten diphenylcyclopropenone (DPC). The receptors shown here come from a woman between 45 and 65 years old with alopecia areata. Some clones in this sample may be carry-over from other donors' samples.

Only a few counts were recorded for this clonotype. The rearrangement joins TRBV20-1 to TRBJ2-7; weak D call: TRBD2 (5 bases). V lost 0 bases and J 0 bases, leaving 12 bases between the germline ends. Germline CDR1 and CDR2: DFQATT and SNEGSKA (reference sequence). CDR3 length: 15 amino acids. This CDR3 is CSARDLAGPSYEQYF. The CDR3 coding sequence is TGCAGTGCTAGAGATCTGGCGGGTCCCTCCTACGAGCAGTACTTC.

There are many counts of this clonotype. The genes are TRBV5-1 and TRBJ2-3; D is unresolved. V lost 6 bases and J 0 bases, leaving 11 bases between the germline ends. The CDR3 sequence is 14 residues long. Germline lookup yields CDR1 SGHRS and CDR2 YFSETQ. The DNA for the CDR3 is TGCGCCAGCACCCATCACGCAAGCACAGATACGCAGTATTTT. Its translation: CASTHHASTDTQYF.

The J gene is TRBJ2-2, the V gene TRBV7-2; D remains unclear. Trimming stripped 3 bases from V and 6 bases from J, with 5 bases between. Germline CDR1 reads SGHTA; CDR2 reads FQGNSA. This CDR3 contains 12 residues. The CDR3 reads CASSFPAGELFF. CDR3 sequence (DNA): TGTGCCAGCAGCTTTCCGGCCGGGGAGCTGTTTTTT.

Ten or more counts support this clonotype. The J gene is TRBJ2-3, the V gene TRBV29-1; 7 positions match TRBD1. The CDR3 contains 12 residues. Looked up from germline, CDR1 is SQVTM and CDR2 is ANQGSEA. V lost 4 bases to trimming and J lost 5 bases; unmatched junction nucleotides: 3. CDR3 coding DNA: TGCAGCGTTGGACAGGGCATAGATACGCAGTATTTT. Amino acid sequence: CSVGQGIDTQYF.

This clonotype was recorded at least ten times. This chain joins TRBV20-1 and TRBJ2-7, with 10 bases lining up with TRBD2. The CDR3 contains 16 residues. With 1 base clipped from V and 6 bases from J, the junction kept 12 bases outside the gene matches. In germline, CDR1 is DFQATT, CDR2 SNEGSKA (reference sequence). CDR3 bases: TGCAGTGCTAGAGCTGAAAAAGCGGGAGGGCTCGGCGAGCAGTACTTC. Translation: CSARAEKAGGLGEQYF.

This clonotype was seen at least ten times. This chain links TRBV6-6 with TRBJ2-6; D not resolved. The CDR3 is 15 residues long. Per the germline V gene, CDR1 is MNHNY and CDR2 is SVGAGI (reference sequence). V was pared by 2 bases and J by 0 bases, with 5 bases between. The CDR3 DNA is TGTGCCAGCAGTTACGACGGCTCTGGGGCCAACGTCCTGACTTTC. Amino acid sequence: CASSYDGSGANVLTF.

This clonotype occurred many times. The rearrangement joins TRBV5-5 to TRBJ2-4, with TRBD2 as a possible D gene (5 bases). Germline V CDR1 and CDR2: SGHKS, YYEKEE (reference sequence). Between the trimmed V and J ends, which lost 0 bases and 11 bases, there was a span of 18 bases. This CDR3 contains 15 residues. CDR3 in DNA: TGTGCCAGCAGCTTGGGTTTGACCGGGTTCGGGGTTCAGTACTTC. Protein sequence: CASSLGLTGFGVQYF.

J is TRBJ1-2 and V is TRBV9; TRBD1 agrees at 9 bases. V shed 2 bases, J shed 4 bases, and the junction held 3 bases outside the gene matches. In germline, CDR1 is SGDLS, CDR2 YYNGEE. The CDR3 extends over 14 amino acids. The CDR3 coding sequence is TGTGCCAGCAGCGTTGGACAGGGGACCTATGGCTACACCTTC. Translation: CASSVGQGTYGYTF. Full variable domain (remainder filled in from reference TRBV9 and TRBJ1-2): DSGVTQTPKHLITATGQRVTLRCSPRSGDLSVYWYQQSLDQGLQFLIQYYNGEERAKGNILERFSAQQFPDLHSELNLSSLELGDSALYFCASSVGQGTYGYTFGSGTRLTVV.

The chain is built from TRBV6-5 and TRBJ2-7; maybe TRBD1 (7 bases). CDR1 MNHEY and CDR2 SVGAGI come from the germline V gene. The CDR3 totals 13 residues. With 5 bases removed from V and 7 bases from J, the gap between germline ends came to 15 bases. CDR3 residues: CASSHRQGGEQYF. The CDR3 DNA follows: TGTGCCAGCAGTCACCGACAGGGAGGAGAGCAGTACTTC.

The J gene is TRBJ1-4, the V gene TRBV11-2; tentatively, D is TRBD1 (5 bases). Germline-derived CDR1 and CDR2 are SGHAT and FQNNGV. Trimming removed 6 bases from V and 3 bases from J, with 14 bases in between. This CDR3 is 15 amino acids long. CDR3 coding DNA: TGTGCCAGCAGTTCAACAGGTGTCCCTAATGAAAAACTGTTTTTT. Its translation is CASSSTGVPNEKLFF.

This clonotype was seen only once. A much larger clonotype is one base distant, so this may be a read error. The V and J genes are TRBV7-8 and TRBJ2-2, with D possibly matching TRBD1 (5 bases). CDR3 length equals 15 residues. V lost 4 bases to trimming and J lost 7 bases, with 16 bases between them. Germline V gives CDR1 SGHVS, CDR2 FQNEAQ. The CDR3 loop reads CASSSDNLGIGELFF. The CDR3 bases are TGTGCCAGCAGCTCGGACAATTTGGGGATCGGGGAGCTGTTTTTT.

In this sample, this clonotype turned up many times. This sequence joins TRBV6-1 and TRBJ1-1, with D possibly matching TRBD1 (6 bases). The CDR3 totals 14 residues. Germline V gene lookup returns CDR1 MNHNS and CDR2 SASEGT. With 8 bases removed from V and 6 bases from J, the gap between germline ends came to 19 bases. The CDR3 region has the DNA TGTGCCAGCCCGAGGGGGGGGACGGTTTCTGAAGCTTTCTTT. This sequence encodes CASPRGGTVSEAFF.

This clonotype was seen more than once but under ten times. This chain links TRBV18 with TRBJ2-3; possible D gene TRBD1, 5 bases. V dropped 2 bases and J dropped 0 bases, with 9 bases sitting between them. The CDR3 runs 15 residues. The germline V gene encodes CDR1 KGHSH and CDR2 LQKENI. The CDR3 protein is CASSPWTPSTDTQYF. The CDR3 DNA is TGTGCCAGCTCACCATGGACACCAAGCACAGATACGCAGTATTTT.

This clonotype was seen ten or more times. This chain connects TRBV10-2 to TRBJ2-1; D assignment may be TRBD1 or TRBD2 (5 bases each). Germline V lookup: CDR1 WSHSY, CDR2 SAAADI. The ends were cut back, 0 bases at V and 8 bases at J, with 11 bases in the middle. This CDR3 spans 14 amino acids. DNA of the CDR3: TGCGCCAGCAGTGAGTCGAGGGACGGACATGAGCAGTTCTTC. It is translated as CASSESRDGHEQFF.

This clonotype was seen repeatedly, ten times or more. V gene TRBV12-3 or TRBV12-4 combines with J gene TRBJ2-1; D is undetermined. Deletions cut 5 bases from V and 2 bases from J, with 16 bases between. The length of the CDR3 is 16 residues. CDR3 region: CASSASYGRAYNEQFF. In nucleotides, the CDR3 is TGTGCCAGCAGTGCATCTTACGGGCGCGCCTACAATGAGCAGTTCTTC.

Many counts were recorded for this clonotype. The gene calls are TRBV6-5 and TRBJ1-2; D unclear. V dropped 2 bases and J dropped 3 bases, with 7 bases sitting between them. CDR3 length: 13 residues. Germline V gene data show CDR1 as MNHEY and CDR2 as SVGAGI. CDR3 nucleotide sequence: TGTGCCAGCAGTTACGGGCAGTACTATGGCTACACCTTC. As protein: CASSYGQYYGYTF.

This clonotype has only a few counts. V gene TRBV4-2 combines with J gene TRBJ2-1, with 9 bases aligning to TRBD2. CDR1 LGHNA and CDR2 YNFKEQ come from the germline V gene. The CDR3 consists of 11 residues. J lost 15 bases, V lost 6 bases, and 6 bases had no gene match. CDR3 sequence reads: CASRLAGTTFF. CDR3 DNA sequence: TGTGCCAGCAGACTAGCGGGTACGACGTTCTTC.

This clonotype was counted a few times. The V gene is TRBV24-1, the J gene TRBJ2-7, with 9 positions matching TRBD2. This CDR3 comprises 15 residues. CDR1 and CDR2 (germline): KGHDR, SFDVKD. The trim removed 4 bases at V and 3 bases at J, leaving 6 bases unmatched. DNA for the CDR3: TGTGCCACCAGTGACCCACTAGCGGGTAACTACGAGCAGTACTTC. It translates to CATSDPLAGNYEQYF.

This clonotype was detected only a few times. J is TRBJ1-5 and V is TRBV16, with 10 bases identical to TRBD1. CDR3 length: 15 residues. From germline, CDR1 is KGHSY and CDR2 FQNENV. With V trimmed by 2 bases and J by 5 bases, 3 bases remained unmatched. The CDR3 coding sequence is TGTGCCAGCAGCCAAGGACAGGGGGGCGATCAGCCCCAGCATTTT. Its translation is CASSQGQGGDQPQHF. Combining the CDR3 with reference TRBV16 and TRBJ1-5 gives the whole variable domain GEEVAQTPKHLVRGEGQKAKLYCAPIKGHSYVFWYQQVLKNEFKFLISFQNENVFDETGMPKERFSAKCLPNSPCSLEIQATKLEDSAVYFCASSQGQGGDQPQHFGDGTRLSIL.

This clonotype has ten or more counts. J is TRBJ2-2 and V is TRBV12-3 or TRBV12-4, with D hard to call. V lost 8 bases and J lost 5, with 12 bases in between. There are 13 residues in the CDR3. This CDR3 is CASQELRTGELFF. The CDR3 nucleotides are TGTGCCAGCCAGGAGCTGAGAACCGGGGAGCTGTTTTTT.

This clonotype was recorded many times. The chain links TRBV9 to TRBJ2-7; weak D call: TRBD2 (5 bases). From germline, CDR1 is SGDLS and CDR2 YYNGEE. This CDR3 is built from 13 residues. Trimming removed 4 bases at V and 2 bases at J, with 10 bases between. The CDR3 DNA reads as TGTGCCAGCAGCACCGGGGTCGCCTACGAGCAGTACTTC. Its translation is CASSTGVAYEQYF.

This clonotype was seen at least ten times. V usage is TRBV20-1 and J usage is TRBJ2-7; a possible D gene is TRBD2 (6 bases). The CDR3 spans 13 residues. CDR1 and CDR2 (germline): DFQATT, SNEGSKA (reference sequence). V lost 2 bases, J lost 4 bases, and 12 bases lay in between. The CDR3 loop reads CSARPSASYEQYF. Written as DNA, the CDR3 is TGCAGTGCTAGACCTAGCGCTAGTTACGAGCAGTACTTC.

V and J are TRBV7-2 and TRBJ2-6, with D possibly TRBD2 on 7 matching bases. V was trimmed by 8 bases and J by 0 bases, leaving 26 bases between them. The CDR3 extends over 20 amino acids. The germline gives CDR1 SGHTA, CDR2 FQGNSA. CDR3: CASGGASVRLTSSGANVLTF. As DNA, the CDR3 is TGTGCCAGCGGGGGGGCTAGCGTAAGATTAACGAGCTCTGGGGCCAACGTCCTGACTTTC.

This clonotype was picked up many times. The CDR3 protein is CSAPDADYQPHEQFF. CDR3 bases: TGCAGTGCTCCTGACGCGGACTACCAGCCCCATGAGCAGTTCTTC. This rearrangement joins TRBV20-1 to TRBJ2-1, with D possibly TRBD2 on 6 matching bases. V was shortened by 5 bases and J by 8 bases, with 22 bases between the two germline ends. This CDR3 region has 15 residues. Germline V lookup: CDR1 DFQATT, CDR2 SNEGSKA (reference sequence).

This clonotype was seen more than once but under ten times. The rearrangement joins TRBV5-1 to TRBJ1-2; TRBD1 agrees at 10 bases. V trimming: 5 bases; J trimming: 3 bases; junction bases outside the gene matches: 7. This CDR3 spans 15 amino acids. Looked up from germline, CDR1 is SGHRS and CDR2 is YFSETQ. In DNA form, the CDR3 reads TGCGCCAGCAGATCGACAGGGGGCGCCGACTATGGCTACACCTTC. It translates to CASRSTGGADYGYTF.

In DNA, the CDR3 is TGTGCCAGCAGCTTGGGGGGCGCCTCCTCTGGAAACACCATATATTTT. Amino acids: CASSLGGASSGNTIYF. The V call is TRBV5-5, the J call TRBJ1-3; a possible D gene is TRBD1 (5 bases). Germline lookup yields CDR1 SGHKS and CDR2 YYEKEE (reference sequence). This CDR3 is 16 amino acids long. V lost 0 bases and J 0 bases, leaving 10 bases between the germline ends. The full variable domain, in which reference TRBV5-5 and TRBJ1-3 provide the parts outside the CDR3, is DAGVTQSPTHLIKTRGQQVTLRCSPISGHKSVSWYQQVLGQGPQFIFQYYEKEERGRGNFPDRFSARQFPNYSSELNVNALLLGDSALYLCASSLGGASSGNTIYFGEGSWLTVV.

This chain's CDR3 is CAIGTQLHEQYF. The CDR3, as DNA: TGTGCCATAGGGACCCAACTGCACGAGCAGTACTTC. V is TRBV2 and J is TRBJ2-7; D possibly matches TRBD1 or TRBD2 (5 bases each). This CDR3 comprises 12 residues. V lost 10 bases and J lost 5, with 15 bases in between. Germline V gives CDR1 SNHLY, CDR2 FYNNEI.

This clonotype has more than one count but fewer than ten. The gene calls are TRBV3-1 and TRBJ2-1; D call uncertain. CDR3 length: 12 residues. Trimming removed 4 bases at V and 6 bases at J, with 7 bases between. Germline V gene lookup returns CDR1 LGHDT and CDR2 YNNKEL (reference sequence). Here the CDR3 DNA reads TGTGCCAGCAGCCGACCGGGCAATGAGCAGTTCTTC. It codes for CASSRPGNEQFF.

There are many counts of this clonotype. The rearrangement links TRBV12-3 or TRBV12-4 to TRBJ2-5, with TRBD2 matching 8 bases. The length of the CDR3 is 17 residues. J was trimmed by 2 bases and V by 6 bases; bases with no gene match: 14. CDR3 bases: TGTGCCAGCAGCCCAGAGCGGGGCGGGGGGCCACAAGAGACCCAGTACTTC. Its translation: CASSPERGGGPQETQYF.

To note about this clonotype: Since a much larger clone is just one base distant, this may be a read error. J is TRBJ2-7 and V is TRBV6-1; D is unclear. The V end lost 4 bases, the J end lost 3 bases, and 4 bases lay between the germline ends. CDR3 length: 11 residues. The V gene's germline CDR1 is MNHNS and CDR2 SASEGT. The chain's CDR3 is CASSAYYEQYF. The CDR3 nucleotides are TGTGCCAGCAGTGCCTACTACGAGCAGTACTTC.

Many counts were recorded for this clonotype. V gene TRBV2 combines with J gene TRBJ1-6, with D hard to call. CDR1 and CDR2 (germline): SNHLY, FYNNEI. This CDR3 contains 15 residues. V gave up 6 bases and J gave up 0 bases, with 9 bases separating them. This CDR3 reads CASRAGNSYNSPLHF. The DNA for the CDR3 is TGTGCCAGCAGGGCGGGCAACTCCTATAATTCACCCCTCCACTTT. Together with reference TRBV2 and TRBJ1-6, the CDR3 gives the full variable domain: EPEVTQTPSHQVTQMGQEVILRCVPISNHLYFYWYRQILGQKVEFLVSFYNNEISEKSEIFDDQFSVERPDGSNFTLKIRSTKLEDSAMYFCASRAGNSYNSPLHFGNGTRLTVT.